The 8 T cell receptor beta chains in this list originate from one sample, sequenced in a study of cytomegalovirus exposure and HLA in healthy donors. Sequencing used immunoSEQ multiplex PCR; TCRdb keeps in-frame clones, though not all of them. The profile shows 100,000 to 150,000 clones, roughly 90% of them singletons. The source material was PBMCs. The receptor set was obtained from a man aged 30 to 45 in good health and CMV-seronegative.

This chain connects TRBV7-9 to TRBJ2-7, with 13 bases aligning to TRBD2. V lost 5 bases and J lost 1; bases outside the gene matches: 2. Germline loops: CDR1 SEHNR, CDR2 FQNEAQ (reference sequence). This CDR3 comprises 15 residues. CDR3: CASSRTSGSSYEQYF. CDR3 nucleotide sequence: TGTGCCAGCAGCCGGACTAGCGGGAGTTCCTACGAGCAGTACTTC.

The chain couples TRBV9 to TRBJ1-5; 9 bases match TRBD1. This CDR3 region has 14 residues. V trimming: 4 bases; J trimming: 5 bases; junction bases outside the gene matches: 4. Germline-derived CDR1 and CDR2 are SGDLS and YYNGEE. The CDR3 DNA sequence: TGTGCCAGCAGCCCTAGGGACAGGGATCAGCCCCAGCATTTT. Encoded protein: CASSPRDRDQPQHF.

J is TRBJ2-5 and V is TRBV5-6, with 12 bases fitting TRBD2. The length of the CDR3 is 17 residues. Trimming cost V 0 bases and J 7 bases; bases outside gene matches: 10. Looked up from germline, CDR1 is SGHDT and CDR2 is YYEEEE. Here the CDR3 reads CASSLAPTSGSVGTQYF. CDR3 nucleotides: TGTGCCAGCAGCTTGGCCCCGACTAGCGGGAGTGTAGGGACCCAGTACTTC.

The J gene is TRBJ2-1, the V gene TRBV7-9; TRBD2 matches at 10 bases. Germline CDR1 is SEHNR and CDR2 is FQNEAQ (reference sequence). CDR3 length equals 17 residues. J lost 7 bases, V lost 1 base, and 10 bases had no gene match. As DNA, the CDR3 is TGTGCCAGCAGCTTAGGAGGGCTAGCGGGAGATTTGAATGAGCAGTTCTTC. It codes for CASSLGGLAGDLNEQFF.

The chain has TRBV19 and TRBJ2-4, with 12 bases aligning to TRBD2. The length of the CDR3 is 20 residues. The trim removed 5 bases at V and 0 bases at J, leaving 14 bases unmatched. CDR1 is LNHDA, CDR2 SQIVND, per germline (reference sequence). The CDR3 region has the DNA TGTGCCAGTAGTCCCGGGGCCGGGACTAGCGGGCTCCTAGCCAAAAACATTCAGTACTTC. It translates to CASSPGAGTSGLLAKNIQYF.

In nucleotides, the CDR3 is TGTGCCAGCAGTTACGCGCTAGCCCCCGGCGTCGGCGAGCAGTACTTC. Translating it yields CASSYALAPGVGEQYF. The rearrangement links TRBV6-5 to TRBJ2-7, with a tentative D call TRBD2 (5 bases). Germline CDR1 is MNHEY and CDR2 is SVGAGI. V lost 2 bases, J lost 6 bases, and 20 bases lay in between. This CDR3 has 16 residues.

This chain links TRBV9 with TRBJ1-4; 8 nucleotides align to TRBD1. The CDR3 contains 14 residues. After removal of 3 bases from V and 13 bases from J, the junction contained 11 bases not matched to a gene. Germline V lookup: CDR1 SGDLS, CDR2 YYNGEE. CDR3 nucleotide sequence: TGTGCCAGCAGCGGTGGGACAGGCCCTAGGACACTGTTTTTT. Translated: CASSGGTGPRTLFF.

The chain carries TRBV18 and TRBJ2-5; 15 nucleotides align to TRBD2. The J segment lost 4 bases and the V segment lost 1 base, leaving 1 base of the junction unmatched. The CDR3 has 16 residues. From germline, CDR1 is KGHSH and CDR2 LQKENI. Here the CDR3 reads CASSPRGLAGGETQYF. The DNA of the CDR3 is TGTGCCAGCTCACCACGGGGACTAGCGGGAGGAGAGACCCAGTACTTC.